This T cell receptor beta chain was captured by sequencing in a study of breast tumors, draining lymph nodes, adjacent tissues. Axillary draining lymph nodes of breast cancer patients supplied the node samples. Each CDR3 protein gets one entry after TCRdb re-called the multiplex PCR reads with MiXCR. Of about 89,000 distinct CDR3 sequences in the sample, approximately 30% are singletons; the top ten hold 8.1%. Points on this clonotype: No antigen is known for it. It is unclear where the CDR3 begins or ends on the DNA, so no DNA is shown, and the CDR3 is as TCRdb lists it.

Both ends counted, the CDR3 spans 16 residues. CDR1 and CDR2 from the germline V gene are DFQATT and SNEGSKA (reference sequence). Study-wide points: Tumors had less TCR diversity than lymph nodes, more than nontumor tissue.

The sequenced sample consisted of axillary lymph node tissue. J is TRBJ1-5 and V is TRBV20-1; TRBD1, as called in the table, went unchecked against the DNA. The sequence was collected from a female donor with breast cancer. Some clones in this sample may be carry-over from other donors' samples. The CDR3 sequence: CVLLCQQLGGNQPQHF.